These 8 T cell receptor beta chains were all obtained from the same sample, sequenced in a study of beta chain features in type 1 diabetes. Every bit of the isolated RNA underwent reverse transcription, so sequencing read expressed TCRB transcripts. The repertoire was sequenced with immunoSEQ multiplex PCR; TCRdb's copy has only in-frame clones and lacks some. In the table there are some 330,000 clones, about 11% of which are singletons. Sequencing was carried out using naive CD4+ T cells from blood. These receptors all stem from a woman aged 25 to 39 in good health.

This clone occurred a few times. The CDR3 sequence: CASSSGTTNTGELFF. The CDR3 bases are TGTGCCAGCAGCTCCGGGACAACGAACACCGGGGAGCTGTTTTTT. This chain joins TRBV7-3 and TRBJ2-2; D perhaps matches TRBD1 (6 bases). Trimming removed 4 bases from V and 0 bases from J, with 9 bases in between. CDR1 and CDR2 from the germline V gene are SGHTA and FQGTGA. The length of the CDR3 is 15 residues.

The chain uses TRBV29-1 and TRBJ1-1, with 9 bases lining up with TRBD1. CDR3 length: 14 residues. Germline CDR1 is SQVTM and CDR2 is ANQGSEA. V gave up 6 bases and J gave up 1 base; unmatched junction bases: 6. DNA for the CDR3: TGCAGCGTGCCTCCGGGACAGGGGAACACTGAAGCTTTCTTT. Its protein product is CSVPPGQGNTEAFF.

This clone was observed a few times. The CDR3 DNA is TGTGCTAGTGGCCCCTGGGACACACCGGGACTAGCGGGAGGGGGTGAGCAGTTCTTC. Translation: CASGPWDTPGLAGGGEQFF. J is TRBJ2-1 and V is TRBV12-5, with 16 bases lining up with TRBD2. CDR1 is LGHNT and CDR2 is FRNRAP in the germline V gene. J was trimmed by 9 bases and V by 6 bases; bases with no gene match: 17. The CDR3 consists of 19 residues. The entire variable domain, with the rest obtained from reference TRBV12-5 and TRBJ2-1, is as follows: DARVTQTPRHKVTEMGQEVTMRCQPILGHNTVFWYRQTMMQGLELLAYFRNRAPLDDSGMPKDRFSAEMPDATLATLKIQPSEPRDSAVYFCASGPWDTPGLAGGGEQFFGPGTRLTVL.

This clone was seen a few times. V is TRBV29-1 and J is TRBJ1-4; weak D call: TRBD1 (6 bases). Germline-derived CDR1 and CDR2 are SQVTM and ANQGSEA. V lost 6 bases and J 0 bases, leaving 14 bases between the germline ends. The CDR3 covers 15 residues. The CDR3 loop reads CSVLGTSATNEKLFF. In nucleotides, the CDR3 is TGCAGCGTGCTCGGGACATCTGCAACTAATGAAAAACTGTTTTTT.

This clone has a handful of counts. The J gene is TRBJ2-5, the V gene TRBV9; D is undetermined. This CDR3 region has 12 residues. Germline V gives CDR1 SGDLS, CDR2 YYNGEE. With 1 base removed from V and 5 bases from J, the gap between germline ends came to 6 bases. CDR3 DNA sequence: TGTGCCAGCAGCGTATCGGAGGAGACCCAGTACTTC. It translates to CASSVSEETQYF.

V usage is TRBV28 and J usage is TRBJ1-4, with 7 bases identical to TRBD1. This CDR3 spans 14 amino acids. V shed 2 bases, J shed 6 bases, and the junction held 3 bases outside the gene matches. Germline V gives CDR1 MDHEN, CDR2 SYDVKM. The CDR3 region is CASSLPGGDEKLFF. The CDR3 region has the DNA TGTGCCAGCAGTTTACCAGGGGGAGATGAAAAACTGTTTTTT. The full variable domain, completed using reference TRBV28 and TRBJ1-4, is DVKVTQSSRYLVKRTGEKVFLECVQDMDHENMFWYRQDPGLGLRLIYFSYDVKMKEKGDIPEGYSVSREKKERFSLILESASTNQTSMYLCASSLPGGDEKLFFGSGTQLSVL.

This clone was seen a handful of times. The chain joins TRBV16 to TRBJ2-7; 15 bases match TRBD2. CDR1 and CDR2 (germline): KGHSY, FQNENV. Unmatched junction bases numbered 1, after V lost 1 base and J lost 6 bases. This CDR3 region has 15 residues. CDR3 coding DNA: TGTGCCAGCAGCCAATGGGGACTAGCGGGAGGCGAGCAGTACTTC. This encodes CASSQWGLAGGEQYF.

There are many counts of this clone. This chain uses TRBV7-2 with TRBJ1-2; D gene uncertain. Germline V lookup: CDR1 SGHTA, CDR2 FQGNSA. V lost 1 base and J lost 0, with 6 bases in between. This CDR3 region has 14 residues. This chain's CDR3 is CASSLGQANYGYTF. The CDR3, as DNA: TGTGCCAGCAGCTTAGGGCAAGCTAACTATGGCTACACCTTC.